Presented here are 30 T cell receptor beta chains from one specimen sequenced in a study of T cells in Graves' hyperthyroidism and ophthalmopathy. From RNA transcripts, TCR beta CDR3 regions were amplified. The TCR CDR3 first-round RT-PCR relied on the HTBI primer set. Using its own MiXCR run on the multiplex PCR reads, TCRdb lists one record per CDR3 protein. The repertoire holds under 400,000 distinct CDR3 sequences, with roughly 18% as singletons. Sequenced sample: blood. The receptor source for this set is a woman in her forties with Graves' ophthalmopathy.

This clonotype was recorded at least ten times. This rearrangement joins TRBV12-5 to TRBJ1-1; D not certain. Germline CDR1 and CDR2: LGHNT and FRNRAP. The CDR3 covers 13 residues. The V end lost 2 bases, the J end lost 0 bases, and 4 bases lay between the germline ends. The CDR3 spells CASGLTVNTEAFF. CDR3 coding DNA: TGTGCTAGTGGTTTGACTGTGAACACTGAAGCTTTCTTT.

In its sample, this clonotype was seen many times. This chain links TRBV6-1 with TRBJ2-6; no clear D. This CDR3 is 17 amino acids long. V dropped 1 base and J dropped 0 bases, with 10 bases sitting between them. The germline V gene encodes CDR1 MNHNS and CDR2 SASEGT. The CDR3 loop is CASSEENSFSGANVLTF. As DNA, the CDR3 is TGTGCCAGCAGTGAAGAAAACAGCTTCTCTGGGGCCAACGTCCTGACTTTC.

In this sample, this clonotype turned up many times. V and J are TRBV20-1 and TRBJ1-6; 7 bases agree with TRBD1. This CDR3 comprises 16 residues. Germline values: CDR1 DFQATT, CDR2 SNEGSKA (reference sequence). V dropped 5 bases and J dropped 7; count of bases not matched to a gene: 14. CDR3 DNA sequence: TGCAGTGCTGAGACCGGGACAGCCCAGGGAAATTCACCCCTCCACTTT. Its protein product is CSAETGTAQGNSPLHF.

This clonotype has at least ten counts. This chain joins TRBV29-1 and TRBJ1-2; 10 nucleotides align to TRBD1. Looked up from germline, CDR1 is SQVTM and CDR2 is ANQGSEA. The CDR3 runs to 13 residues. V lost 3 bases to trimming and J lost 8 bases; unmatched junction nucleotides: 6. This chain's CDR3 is CSVETTGGDGYTF. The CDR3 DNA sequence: TGCAGCGTTGAGACGACAGGGGGCGACGGCTACACCTTC.

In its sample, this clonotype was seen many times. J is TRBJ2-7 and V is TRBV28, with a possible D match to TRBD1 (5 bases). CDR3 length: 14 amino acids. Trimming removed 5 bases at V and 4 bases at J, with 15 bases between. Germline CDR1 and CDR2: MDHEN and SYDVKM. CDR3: CASSLLTVGYEQYF. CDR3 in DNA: TGTGCCAGCAGTCTCCTGACAGTGGGTTACGAGCAGTACTTC.

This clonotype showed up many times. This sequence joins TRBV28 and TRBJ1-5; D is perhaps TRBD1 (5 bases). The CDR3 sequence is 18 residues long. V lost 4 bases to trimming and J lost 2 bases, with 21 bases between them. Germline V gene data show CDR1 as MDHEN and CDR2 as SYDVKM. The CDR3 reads CASSYGDARGIGNQPQHF. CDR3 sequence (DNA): TGTGCCAGCAGTTACGGGGATGCTAGGGGAATCGGCAATCAGCCCCAGCATTTT.

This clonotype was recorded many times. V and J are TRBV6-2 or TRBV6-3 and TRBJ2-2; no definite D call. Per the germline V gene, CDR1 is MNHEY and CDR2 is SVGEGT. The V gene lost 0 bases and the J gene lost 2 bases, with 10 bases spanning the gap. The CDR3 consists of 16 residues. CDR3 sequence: CASSYSWAGNTGELFF. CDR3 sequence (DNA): TGTGCCAGCAGTTACTCGTGGGCTGGCAACACCGGGGAGCTGTTTTTT.

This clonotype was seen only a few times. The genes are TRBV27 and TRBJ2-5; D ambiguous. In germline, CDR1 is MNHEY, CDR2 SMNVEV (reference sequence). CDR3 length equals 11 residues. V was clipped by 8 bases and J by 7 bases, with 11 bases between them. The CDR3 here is CASGISGTQYF. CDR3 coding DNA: TGTGCCAGCGGAATCTCCGGGACCCAGTACTTC.

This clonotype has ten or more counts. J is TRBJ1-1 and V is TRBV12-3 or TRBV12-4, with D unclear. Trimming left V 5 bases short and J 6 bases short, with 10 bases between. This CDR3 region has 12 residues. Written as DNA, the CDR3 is TGTGCCAGCAGTCTCGACTTATCTGAAGCTTTCTTT. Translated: CASSLDLSEAFF.

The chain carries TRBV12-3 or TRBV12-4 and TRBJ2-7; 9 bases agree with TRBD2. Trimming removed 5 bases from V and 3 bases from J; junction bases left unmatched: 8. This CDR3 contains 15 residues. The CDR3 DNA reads TGTGCCAGCAGTCCCATAGCGGGAGCGGTCTACGAGCAGTACTTC. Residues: CASSPIAGAVYEQYF.

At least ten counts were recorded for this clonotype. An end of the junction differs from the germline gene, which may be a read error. The CDR3 spells CACSLEFRVSSGNTIYF. The CDR3 region has the DNA TGTGCCTGCAGCTTAGAGTTCCGGGTGAGCTCTGGAAACACCATATATTTT. The gene calls are TRBV11-2 and TRBJ1-3; D is uncertain. CDR3 size: 17 residues. Germline CDR1 SGHAT, CDR2 FQNNGV.

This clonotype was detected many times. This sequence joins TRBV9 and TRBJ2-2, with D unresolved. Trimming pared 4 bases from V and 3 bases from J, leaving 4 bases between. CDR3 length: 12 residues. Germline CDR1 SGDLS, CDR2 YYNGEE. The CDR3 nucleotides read TGTGCCAGCAGCAGGGACACCGGGGAGCTGTTTTTT. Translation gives CASSRDTGELFF.

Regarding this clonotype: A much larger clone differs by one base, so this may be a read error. The CDR3 here is CSVSQSAGLKLDTQYF. The CDR3, as DNA: TGCAGCGTTAGTCAATCAGCGGGACTAAAATTGGATACGCAGTATTTT. V gene TRBV29-1 combines with J gene TRBJ2-3; 7 positions match TRBD2. The CDR3 runs to 16 residues. V shed 5 bases and J 6 bases; nucleotides not matched to a gene: 17. Germline CDR1 reads SQVTM; CDR2 reads ANQGSEA.

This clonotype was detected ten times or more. CDR3 bases: TGTGCCAGCAGTGACGACGAGGGGATAGCCAAAAACATTCAGTACTTC. It is translated as CASSDDEGIAKNIQYF. The chain joins TRBV25-1 to TRBJ2-4; D may be TRBD1 or TRBD2 (5 bases each). V gave up 3 bases and J gave up 0 bases, with 12 bases separating them. The length of the CDR3 is 16 residues. Germline V gene data show CDR1 as MGHDK and CDR2 as SYGVNS. Supplemented by reference TRBV25-1 and TRBJ2-4, the full variable domain reads EADIYQTPRYLVIGTGKKITLECSQTMGHDKMYWYQQDPGMELHLIHYSYGVNSTEKGDLSSESTVSRIRTEHFPLTLESARPSHTSQYLCASSDDEGIAKNIQYFGAGTRLSVL.

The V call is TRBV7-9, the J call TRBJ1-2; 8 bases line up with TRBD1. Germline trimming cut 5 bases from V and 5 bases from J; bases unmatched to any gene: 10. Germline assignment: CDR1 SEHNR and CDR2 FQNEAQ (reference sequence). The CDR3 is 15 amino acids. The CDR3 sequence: CASSSTGTGFYGYTF. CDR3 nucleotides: TGTGCCAGCAGCAGCACCGGGACAGGCTTTTATGGCTACACCTTC. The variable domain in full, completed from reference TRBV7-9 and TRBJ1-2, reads DTGVSQNPRHKITKRGQNVTFRCDPISEHNRLYWYRQTLGQGPEFLTYFQNEAQLEKSRLLSDRFSAERPKGSFSTLEIQRTEQGDSAMYLCASSSTGTGFYGYTFGSGTRLTVV.

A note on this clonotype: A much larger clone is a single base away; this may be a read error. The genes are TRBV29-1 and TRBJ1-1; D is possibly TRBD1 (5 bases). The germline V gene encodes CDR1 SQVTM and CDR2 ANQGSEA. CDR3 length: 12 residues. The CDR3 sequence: CSVVPGNTGAFF. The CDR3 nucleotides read TGCAGCGTTGTCCCAGGGAACACTGGAGCTTTCTTT.

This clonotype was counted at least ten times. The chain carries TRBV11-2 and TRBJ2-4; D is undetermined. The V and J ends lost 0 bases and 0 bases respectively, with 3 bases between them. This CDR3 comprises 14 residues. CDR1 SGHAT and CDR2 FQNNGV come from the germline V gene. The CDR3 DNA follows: TGTGCCAGCAGCTTAGAACTAGCCAAAAACATTCAGTACTTC. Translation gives CASSLELAKNIQYF.

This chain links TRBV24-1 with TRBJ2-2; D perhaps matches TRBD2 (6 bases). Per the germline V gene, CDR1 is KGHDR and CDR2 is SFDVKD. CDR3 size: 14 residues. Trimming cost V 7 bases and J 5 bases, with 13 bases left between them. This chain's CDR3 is CATRSGVDTGELFF. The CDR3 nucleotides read TGTGCCACCAGGTCGGGAGTTGATACCGGGGAGCTGTTTTTT.

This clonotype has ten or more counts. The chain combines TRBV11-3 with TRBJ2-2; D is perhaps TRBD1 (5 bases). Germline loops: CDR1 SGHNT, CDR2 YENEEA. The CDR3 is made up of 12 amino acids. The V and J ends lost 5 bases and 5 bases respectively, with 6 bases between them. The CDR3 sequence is CASSRQTGELFF. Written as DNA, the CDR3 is TGTGCCAGCAGCCGACAGACCGGGGAGCTGTTTTTT.

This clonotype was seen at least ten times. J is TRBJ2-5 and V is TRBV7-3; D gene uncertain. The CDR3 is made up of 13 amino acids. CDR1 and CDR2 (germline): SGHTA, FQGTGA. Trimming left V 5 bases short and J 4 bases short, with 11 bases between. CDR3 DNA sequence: TGTGCCAGCAGCCTCGACTCGGGAGAGACCCAGTACTTC. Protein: CASSLDSGETQYF.

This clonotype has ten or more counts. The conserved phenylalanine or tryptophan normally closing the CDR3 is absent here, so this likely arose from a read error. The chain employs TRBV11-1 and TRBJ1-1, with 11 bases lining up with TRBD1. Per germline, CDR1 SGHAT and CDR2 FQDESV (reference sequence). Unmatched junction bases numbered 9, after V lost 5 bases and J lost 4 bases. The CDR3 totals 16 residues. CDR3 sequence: CASSQLDRGRATEAFL. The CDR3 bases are TGTGCCAGCAGCCAACTGGACAGGGGGCGGGCCACTGAAGCTTTCCTT.

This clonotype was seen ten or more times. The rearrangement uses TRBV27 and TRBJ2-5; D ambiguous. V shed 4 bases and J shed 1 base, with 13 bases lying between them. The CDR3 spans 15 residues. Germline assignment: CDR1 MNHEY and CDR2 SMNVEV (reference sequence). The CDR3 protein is CASSYPPGRQETQYF. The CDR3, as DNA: TGTGCCAGCAGTTACCCTCCTGGACGCCAAGAGACCCAGTACTTC.

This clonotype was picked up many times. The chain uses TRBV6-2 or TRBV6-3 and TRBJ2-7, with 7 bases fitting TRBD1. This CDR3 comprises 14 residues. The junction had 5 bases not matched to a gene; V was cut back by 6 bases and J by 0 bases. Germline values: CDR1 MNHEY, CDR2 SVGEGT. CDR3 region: CASRKQGPSYEQYF. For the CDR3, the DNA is TGTGCCAGCAGAAAACAGGGGCCCTCCTACGAGCAGTACTTC.

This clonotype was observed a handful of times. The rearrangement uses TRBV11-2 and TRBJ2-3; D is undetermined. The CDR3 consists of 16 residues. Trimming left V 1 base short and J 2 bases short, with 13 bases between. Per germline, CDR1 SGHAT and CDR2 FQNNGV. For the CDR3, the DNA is TGTGCCAGCAGCTTAGGGGCCTTAAAGCTCACAGATACGCAGTATTTT. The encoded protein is CASSLGALKLTDTQYF.

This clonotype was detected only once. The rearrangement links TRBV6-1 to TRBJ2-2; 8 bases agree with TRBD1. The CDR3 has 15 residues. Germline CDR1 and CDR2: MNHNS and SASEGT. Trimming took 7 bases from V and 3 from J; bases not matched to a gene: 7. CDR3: CASNGQGSYTGELFF. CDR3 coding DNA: TGTGCCAGCAATGGACAGGGAAGTTACACCGGGGAGCTGTTTTTT.

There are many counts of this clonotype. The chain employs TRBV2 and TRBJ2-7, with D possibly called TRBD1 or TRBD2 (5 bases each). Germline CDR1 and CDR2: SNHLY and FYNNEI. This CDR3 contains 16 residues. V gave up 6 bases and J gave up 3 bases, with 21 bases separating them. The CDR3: CASSSPRDGKRYEQYF. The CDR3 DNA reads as TGTGCCAGCAGCTCCCCCCGGGACGGCAAACGCTACGAGCAGTACTTC.

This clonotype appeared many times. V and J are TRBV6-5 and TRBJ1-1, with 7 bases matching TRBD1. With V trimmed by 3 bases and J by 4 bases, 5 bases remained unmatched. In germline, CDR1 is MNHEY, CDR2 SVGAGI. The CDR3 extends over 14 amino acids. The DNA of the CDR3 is TGTGCCAGCAGTTATCGGGGACAGCCCACTGAAGCTTTCTTT. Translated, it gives CASSYRGQPTEAFF.

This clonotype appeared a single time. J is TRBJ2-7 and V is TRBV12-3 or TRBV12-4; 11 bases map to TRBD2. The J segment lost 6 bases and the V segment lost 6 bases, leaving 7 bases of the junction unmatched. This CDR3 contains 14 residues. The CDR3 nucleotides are TGTGCCAGCAGCTCCGGGACTAGCGGATTCGAGCAGTACTTC. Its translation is CASSSGTSGFEQYF.

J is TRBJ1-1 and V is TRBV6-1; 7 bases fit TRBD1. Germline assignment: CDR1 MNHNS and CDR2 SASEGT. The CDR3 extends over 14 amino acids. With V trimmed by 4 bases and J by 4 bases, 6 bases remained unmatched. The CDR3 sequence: CASSAPQGGTEAFF. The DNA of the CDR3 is TGTGCCAGCAGTGCGCCTCAGGGGGGCACTGAAGCTTTCTTT.

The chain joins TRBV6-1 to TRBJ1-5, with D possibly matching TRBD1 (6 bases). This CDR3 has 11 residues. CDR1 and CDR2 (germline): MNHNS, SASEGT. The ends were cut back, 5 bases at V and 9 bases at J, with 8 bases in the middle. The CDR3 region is CASSPTGPQHF. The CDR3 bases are TGTGCCAGCAGTCCGACAGGGCCCCAGCATTTT.